These T cell receptor beta chains were read from a single sample in a study of T cells in Graves' hyperthyroidism and ophthalmopathy. TCRdb itself ran the multiplex PCR reads through MiXCR, one entry per CDR3 protein. Among over 650,000 distinct CDR3 sequences listed, less than 45% were seen once. Material: peripheral blood or thyroid tissue (not recorded which). These receptor sequences come from an adult man with Graves' disease, either hyperthyroidism or ophthalmopathy (not recorded which). Each CDR3 is given with its conserved first and last residue. D genes are given only for firm matches. Clone size is not always given. Where it is, it says once, few, many or a class for expanded clones.

d_gene	v_gene	abundance	j_gene	CDR3aa	CDR3nt
-	TRBV7-8	-	TRBJ1-5	CASSQTSRGNQPQHF	TGTGCCAGCAGCCAAACCAGCAGAGGGAATCAGCCCCAGCATTTT
-	TRBV14	-	TRBJ2-5	CASSQGGLQETQYF	TGTGCCAGCAGCCAAGGGGGGCTCCAAGAGACCCAGTACTTC
-	TRBV2	many	TRBJ1-2	CASSEQVSDGYTF	TGTGCCAGCAGTGAACAGGTTAGCGACGGCTACACCTTC
TRBD1	TRBV6-6	few	TRBJ1-5	CASSYSGQYYSNQPQHF	TGTGCCAGCAGTTACTCGGGACAGTATTATAGCAATCAGCCCCAGCATTTT
-	TRBV7-2	-	TRBJ1-4	CASSQTPEDEKLFF	TGTGCCAGCAGCCAAACTCCAGAGGATGAAAAACTGTTTTTT
-	TRBV6-5	many	TRBJ1-1	CASATAGLTSRAFF	TGTGCCAGCGCCACTGCCGGACTCACCAGCCGAGCTTTCTTT
TRBD1	TRBV29-1	-	TRBJ1-6	CSGGTVNSPLHF	TGCAGCGGCGGGACAGTCAATTCACCCCTCCACTTT
-	TRBV6-6	few	TRBJ2-7	CASSQGVYEQYF	TGTGCCAGCAGCCAAGGGGTATACGAGCAGTACTTC
-	TRBV13	-	TRBJ1-6	CASSYGTQSSYSSPLHF	TGTGCCAGCAGCTACGGGACACAGAGCTCCTATAGTTCACCCCTCCACTTT
TRBD2	TRBV19	many	TRBJ2-5	CASSRGTSDQETQYF	TGTGCCAGTAGTAGGGGGACTAGCGACCAAGAGACCCAGTACTTC
TRBD1	TRBV20-1	-	TRBJ2-7	CSATYLDRGVYEQYF	TGCAGTGCTACCTACCTGGACAGGGGGGTCTACGAGCAGTACTTC
TRBD2	TRBV7-6	-	TRBJ2-7	CASSVTTSGGAYEQYF	TGTGCCAGCAGCGTCACGACTAGCGGGGGGGCCTACGAGCAGTACTTC
TRBD1	TRBV10-3	-	TRBJ2-7	CASSDRRDRIPREQYF	TGTGCCAGCAGTGACCGGCGGGACAGGATCCCCCGGGAGCAGTACTTC
-	TRBV15	many	TRBJ2-7	CATSRWDTHSYEQYF	TGTGCCACCAGCAGATGGGACACACACTCCTACGAACAGTACTTC
TRBD1	TRBV25-1	many	TRBJ1-5	CASSGTGGSGNQPQHF	TGTGCCAGCAGTGGGACAGGGGGCAGCGGCAATCAGCCCCAGCATTTT
-	TRBV7-9	few	TRBJ1-5	CASSPPGRGPDQPQHF	TGTGCCAGCAGCCCACCCGGGCGGGGGCCGGATCAGCCCCAGCATTTT